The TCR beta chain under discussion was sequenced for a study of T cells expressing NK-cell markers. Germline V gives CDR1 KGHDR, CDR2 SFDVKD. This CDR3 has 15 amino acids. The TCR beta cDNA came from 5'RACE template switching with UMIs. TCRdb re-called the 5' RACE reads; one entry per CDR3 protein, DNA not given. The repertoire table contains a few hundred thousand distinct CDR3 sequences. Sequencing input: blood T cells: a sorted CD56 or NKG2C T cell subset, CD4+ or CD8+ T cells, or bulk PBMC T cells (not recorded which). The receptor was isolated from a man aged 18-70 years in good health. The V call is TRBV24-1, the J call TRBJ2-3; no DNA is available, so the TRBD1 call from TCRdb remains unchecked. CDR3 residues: CATSDSGTVEDTQYF.